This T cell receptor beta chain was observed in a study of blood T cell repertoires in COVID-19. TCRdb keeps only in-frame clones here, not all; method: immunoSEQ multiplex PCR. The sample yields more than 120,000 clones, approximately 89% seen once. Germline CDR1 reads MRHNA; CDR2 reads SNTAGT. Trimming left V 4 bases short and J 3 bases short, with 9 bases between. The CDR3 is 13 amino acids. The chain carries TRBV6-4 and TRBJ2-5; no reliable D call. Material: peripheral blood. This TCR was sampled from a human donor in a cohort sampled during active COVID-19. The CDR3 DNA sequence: TGTGCCAGCAGTGCTCGGTTGAAAGAGACCCAGTACTTC. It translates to CASSARLKETQYF.